Below, 20 T cell receptor beta chains from the same sample are listed, as sequenced in a study of blood T cell repertoires in COVID-19. This table comes from immunoSEQ multiplex PCR, and its TCRdb copy is limited to in-frame clones, with some not included. Of roughly 170,000 clones in the sample, around 90% are singletons; the top ten hold 2.7%. Sequenced input: peripheral blood. The receptor set was obtained from a man between 35 and 55 years old with active or convalescent COVID-19.

The V call is TRBV5-5, the J call TRBJ1-2; 7 bases line up with TRBD1. CDR3 size: 13 residues. Germline CDR1 is SGHKS and CDR2 is YYEKEE (reference sequence). J lost 3 bases, V lost 4 bases, and 3 bases had no gene match. The CDR3 DNA is TGTGCCAGCAGCCAGGGGACAGACTATGGCTACACCTTC. It yields the protein CASSQGTDYGYTF.

The rearrangement uses TRBV6-1 and TRBJ2-5; 9 nucleotides line up with TRBD2. Germline CDR1 reads MNHNS; CDR2 reads SASEGT. CDR3 length equals 16 residues. V shed 0 bases, J shed 5 bases, and the junction held 7 bases outside the gene matches. The CDR3 bases are TGTGCCAGCAGTGAAGCGATGGCGGGGGGGACGGAGACCCAGTACTTC. It is translated as CASSEAMAGGTETQYF.

The chain carries TRBV11-1 and TRBJ2-7; possibly TRBD1 for D (5 bases). Germline CDR1 reads SGHAT; CDR2 reads FQDESV (reference sequence). Trimming took off 6 bases at V and 2 bases at J, with 11 bases between the two ends. The CDR3 has 13 amino acids. As DNA, the CDR3 is TGTGCCAGCAGAGGTCAGGGCCCCTACGAGCAGTACTTC. Residues: CASRGQGPYEQYF.

The CDR3 DNA reads TGTGCCACCAGTGACTCTAGCGGGGGGCCCAATGAGCAGTTCTTC. Encoded protein: CATSDSSGGPNEQFF. This chain links TRBV24-1 with TRBJ2-1, with TRBD2 matching over 11 bases. Germline V gives CDR1 KGHDR, CDR2 SFDVKD. The CDR3 runs to 15 residues. With 4 bases clipped from V and 6 bases from J, the junction kept 4 bases outside the gene matches.

V and J are TRBV4-3 and TRBJ1-2, with 7 bases lining up with TRBD1. This CDR3 has 14 residues. Germline V lookup: CDR1 LGHNA, CDR2 YSLEER. The ends lost 5 bases at V and 6 bases at J; junction bases unmatched: 9. This CDR3 is CASSTRGGGNGYTF. The CDR3, as DNA: TGCGCCAGCAGCACCCGCGGAGGGGGCAATGGCTACACCTTC.

Comment on this clone: Distinct nucleotide sequences in the sample also encode this CDR3. V and J are TRBV5-1 and TRBJ2-7, with a weak D call TRBD1 (6 bases). Germline CDR1 and CDR2: SGHRS and YFSETQ. The CDR3 is 14 residues long. The germline V and J ends were trimmed by 0 bases and 3 bases, with 10 bases remaining between them. In DNA form, the CDR3 reads TGCGCCAGCAGCTTGGGGGGGCAGGGCTACGAGCAGTACTTC. It is translated as CASSLGGQGYEQYF.

This clone was detected only a few times. The chain recombines TRBV3-1 (or the pseudogene TRBV3-2) with TRBJ2-6; 7 bases line up with TRBD1. J lost 0 bases, V lost 4 bases, and 0 bases had no gene match. The CDR3 has 15 residues. The germline V gene encodes CDR1 LGHDT and CDR2 YNNKEL (reference sequence). The CDR3 loop is CASSRTGSGANVLTF. CDR3 nucleotide sequence: TGTGCCAGCAGCCGGACAGGCTCTGGGGCCAACGTCCTGACTTTC.

In this sample, this clone turned up once. For the CDR3, the DNA is TGTGCCAGCAGTCTAGCGGGGGGACCCCTTAGCACAGATACGCAGTATTTT. Translating gives CASSLAGGPLSTDTQYF. The J gene is TRBJ2-3, the V gene TRBV6-2 or TRBV6-3; TRBD2 matches 11 bases. J lost 0 bases, V lost 5 bases, and 7 bases had no gene match. CDR3 length: 17 residues. CDR1 is MNHEY and CDR2 is SVGEGT in the germline V gene.

This sequence joins TRBV28 and TRBJ1-1; 8 positions match TRBD1. Germline lookup yields CDR1 MDHEN and CDR2 SYDVKM. This CDR3 region has 16 residues. After removal of 7 bases from V and 5 bases from J, the junction contained 15 bases not matched to a gene. CDR3 protein: CASTLGDPGGWTEAFF. CDR3 nucleotides: TGTGCCAGCACCTTAGGGGACCCAGGGGGCTGGACTGAAGCTTTCTTT.

The chain joins TRBV5-4 to TRBJ2-1, with a possible D match to TRBD2 (6 bases). Trimming stripped 4 bases from V and 1 base from J, with 15 bases between. CDR1 is SGHNT, CDR2 YYREEE, per germline (reference sequence). This CDR3 spans 16 amino acids. The CDR3 sequence: CASSRPAEGSYNEQFF. The CDR3 DNA sequence: TGTGCCAGCAGCCGTCCAGCGGAGGGGTCCTACAATGAGCAGTTCTTC.

This sequence joins TRBV7-2 and TRBJ2-3, with 10 bases that match TRBD2. CDR3 size: 15 residues. The V gene's germline CDR1 is SGHTA and CDR2 FQGNSA. V gave up 0 bases and J gave up 4 bases; unmatched junction bases: 1. CDR3 residues: CASSLASGGPDTQYF. The CDR3 DNA reads TGTGCCAGCAGCTTAGCTAGCGGGGGGCCAGATACGCAGTATTTT.

The rearrangement links TRBV6-5 to TRBJ2-1; D gene ambiguous. Germline CDR1 is MNHEY and CDR2 is SVGAGI. The CDR3 is made up of 13 amino acids. The V gene lost 4 bases and the J gene lost 10 bases, with 14 bases spanning the gap. CDR3 DNA: TGTGCCAGCAGTTTTGAAAAGGCCGGGGAGCAGTTCTTC. It specifies CASSFEKAGEQFF.

The rearrangement links TRBV7-2 to TRBJ1-5; weak D call: TRBD1 (5 bases). The CDR3 has 16 amino acids. Germline-derived CDR1 and CDR2 are SGHTA and FQGNSA. V was cut by 1 base and J by 0 bases, with 10 bases left in between. The CDR3 DNA is TGTGCCAGCAGCTTAGATAGGACAACTAGCAATCAGCCCCAGCATTTT. It specifies CASSLDRTTSNQPQHF.

The chain joins TRBV30 to TRBJ1-6; the D is unclear. V shed 4 bases and J shed 5 bases, with 9 bases lying between them. The germline V gene encodes CDR1 GTSNPN and CDR2 SVGIG (reference sequence). The CDR3 sequence is 13 residues long. CDR3 in DNA: TGTGCCTGGATTGGAGAGAATAATTCACCCCTCCACTTT. It encodes CAWIGENNSPLHF. Drawing the rest from reference TRBV30 and TRBJ1-6, the complete variable domain is SQTIHQWPATLVQPVGSPLSLECTVEGTSNPNLYWYRQAAGRGLQLLFYSVGIGQISSEVPQNLSASRPQDRQFILSSKKLLLSDSGFYLCAWIGENNSPLHFGNGTRLTVT.

V usage is TRBV6-2 or TRBV6-3 and J usage is TRBJ1-4; the match to TRBD1 covers 7 bases. This CDR3 is 14 amino acids long. CDR1 and CDR2 (germline): MNHEY, SVGEGT. Trimming at V came to 6 bases and at J to 8 bases, leaving 9 bases not matched to a gene. CDR3 sequence: CASSNRDRGEKLFF. The CDR3 bases are TGTGCCAGCAGCAACCGGGACAGAGGGGAAAAACTGTTTTTT.

In this sample, this clone turned up once. The V and J genes are TRBV30 and TRBJ1-4; 7 bases fit TRBD1. The V gene end was trimmed by 4 bases and the J gene end by 3 bases; junction bases not matched to a gene: 8. Germline V CDR1 and CDR2: GTSNPN, SVGIG (reference sequence). The CDR3 is 15 residues long. The CDR3 DNA reads as TGTGCCTGGACACCCCTACAGGGGCCTAATGAAAAACTGTTTTTT. Its protein is CAWTPLQGPNEKLFF.

The chain has TRBV30 and TRBJ1-1; D call uncertain. The germline V gene encodes CDR1 GTSNPN and CDR2 SVGIG (reference sequence). V was cut by 3 bases and J by 5 bases, with 19 bases left in between. The CDR3 covers 15 residues. The CDR3 loop reads CAWRPRLVSKTEAFF. For the CDR3, the DNA is TGTGCCTGGAGGCCAAGACTCGTCTCTAAGACTGAAGCTTTCTTT.

This clone was picked up a small number of times. The V call is TRBV5-6, the J call TRBJ2-7; D unresolved. V shed 2 bases and J shed 3 bases, with 9 bases lying between them. The CDR3 runs to 13 residues. Germline values: CDR1 SGHDT, CDR2 YYEEEE. The CDR3 nucleotides read TGTGCCAGCAGCTTAGTACAGAGCTACGAGCAGTACTTC. This encodes CASSLVQSYEQYF.

This chain links TRBV28 with TRBJ1-2; D is ambiguous. V was shortened by 6 bases and J by 10 bases, with 12 bases between the two germline ends. The CDR3 is made up of 11 amino acids. CDR1 MDHEN and CDR2 SYDVKM come from the germline V gene. The CDR3 region is CASRNLAAYTF. In DNA, the CDR3 is TGTGCCAGCAGAAATCTAGCAGCCTACACCTTC.

The V gene is TRBV19, the J gene TRBJ2-7, with TRBD1 matching over 8 bases. V lost 8 bases to trimming and J lost 2 bases; unmatched junction nucleotides: 2. The CDR3 runs to 12 residues. The germline V gene encodes CDR1 LNHDA and CDR2 SQIVND (reference sequence). The CDR3 DNA is TGTGCCAGTTCGGACAGGGCCTACGAGCAGTACTTC. Translating it yields CASSDRAYEQYF.